This T cell receptor (beta chain) is drawn from a study of T cells in Graves' hyperthyroidism and ophthalmopathy. Study-wide points: In the analysis, a 13 V-J model separated ophthalmopathy from stable hyperthyroidism.

This CDR3 is built from 15 residues. The J segment lost 7 bases and the V segment lost 6 bases, leaving 10 bases of the junction unmatched. For this clonotype: Its antigen remains unknown.

Each diagnosis drew on symptoms, thyroxine, TRAb, thyroid ultrasound and orbital computed tomography findings. Authors of the study amplified TCR beta CDR3 regions from RNA transcripts. A first-round RT-PCR of the TCR CDR3 used the HTBI primer set. From the multiplex PCR reads, TCRdb called clonotypes with MiXCR, one entry per CDR3 protein. The data show approximately 510,000 distinct CDR3 sequences, around 43% seen once. Sample: peripheral blood or thyroid tissue (not recorded which). The sequence derives from an adult woman with Graves' disease, either hyperthyroidism or ophthalmopathy (not recorded which). This chain uses TRBV12-3 or TRBV12-4 with TRBJ2-5; 11 bases fit TRBD2. DNA for the CDR3: TGTGCCAGCAGCCCTTCCTCGACTAGCGGGATGACCCAGTACTTC. This translates into CASSPSSTSGMTQYF.